Below are 32 T cell receptor beta chains sequenced from a single sample in a study of regulatory T cells in long-lasting Graves disease. HTBI primers from iRepertoire and Arm-PCR of CDR3 regions yielded the TCR beta libraries. In TCRdb, the multiplex PCR reads were re-called with MiXCR into one record per CDR3 protein. The sample records about 310,000 distinct CDR3 sequences, around a fifth being singletons. Described time point: persistent/refractory GD, antithyroid drugs over 5 years with positive TRAb. TCR sequences were obtained from RNA taken from PBMCs. Sequenced material: peripheral blood mononuclear cells (PBMCs), taken when the disease was refractory, from a patient treated with antithyroid drugs. These receptor sequences come from a female donor with Graves disease.

This clonotype was observed a handful of times. The chain combines TRBV7-2 with TRBJ2-3; no reliable D call. The germline gives CDR1 SGHTA, CDR2 FQGNSA. The CDR3 contains 13 residues. V was cut by 4 bases and J by 4 bases, with 9 bases left in between. The CDR3 nucleotides read TGTGCCAGCAGCTCCTTCACGTCAGATACGCAGTATTTT. This sequence encodes CASSSFTSDTQYF.

Points on this clonotype: A much larger clone sits a single nucleotide away, making a read error possible. The chain couples TRBV6-1 to TRBJ1-5, with D unclear. Germline V gene data show CDR1 as MNHNS and CDR2 as SASEGT. The CDR3 is 13 amino acids. V lost 6 bases to trimming and J lost 7 bases, with 13 bases between them. The CDR3 loop is CASSPPVVQPQHF. The CDR3 coding sequence is TGTGCCAGCAGCCCCCCGGTGGTCCAGCCCCAGCATTTT.

This clonotype was detected a few times. CDR3 amino acids: CASSSEGSNTGELFF. In DNA, the CDR3 is TGTGCCAGCAGCTCTGAGGGGTCGAACACCGGGGAGCTGTTTTTT. The chain has TRBV11-3 and TRBJ2-2; D tentatively fits TRBD1 or TRBD2 (5 bases each). The germline V gene encodes CDR1 SGHNT and CDR2 YENEEA. CDR3 size: 15 residues. V was shortened by 4 bases and J by 0 bases, with 9 bases between the two germline ends.

This clonotype came up a few times. This chain's CDR3 is CSASLGGYQPQHF. CDR3 coding DNA: TGCAGTGCTAGTCTAGGAGGGTATCAGCCCCAGCATTTT. This chain uses TRBV20-1 with TRBJ1-5; D unclear. This CDR3 has 13 amino acids. V was cut by 3 bases and J by 5 bases, with 11 bases left in between. Germline-derived CDR1 and CDR2 are DFQATT and SNEGSKA (reference sequence).

This chain connects TRBV2 to TRBJ2-3; 7 bases agree with TRBD1. The CDR3 length is 14 residues. The junction had 6 bases not matched to a gene; V was cut back by 5 bases and J by 4 bases. CDR1 is SNHLY and CDR2 is FYNNEI in the germline V gene. Here the CDR3 reads CASSRDRAPDTQYF. The CDR3 DNA is TGTGCCAGCAGTCGTGACAGGGCCCCAGATACGCAGTATTTT.

The chain recombines TRBV4-3 with TRBJ2-5; 8 bases align to TRBD2. The CDR3 length is 18 residues. Germline values: CDR1 LGHNA, CDR2 YSLEER. With V trimmed by 3 bases and J by 4 bases, 16 bases remained unmatched. In nucleotides, the CDR3 is TGCGCCAGCAGCCAGACAAGCGGGAGCTGGGCGTGGGCAGAGACCCAGTACTTC. Translation: CASSQTSGSWAWAETQYF.

This clonotype was seen repeatedly, ten times or more. The chain links TRBV28 to TRBJ2-7, with a tentative D call TRBD1 (6 bases). The CDR3 covers 15 residues. V lost 2 bases, J lost 3 bases, and 14 bases lay in between. The germline V gene encodes CDR1 MDHEN and CDR2 SYDVKM. The CDR3 nucleotides read TGTGCCAGCAGTTTAAGTTCTGACAGGAACTACGAGCAGTACTTC. Its protein product is CASSLSSDRNYEQYF.

There are many counts of this clonotype. The V and J genes are TRBV2 and TRBJ1-1; tentative D call: TRBD1 (5 bases). CDR1 SNHLY and CDR2 FYNNEI come from the germline V gene. Trimming took off 7 bases at V and 5 bases at J, with 17 bases between the two ends. This CDR3 has 14 amino acids. The CDR3, as DNA: TGTGCCAGCACCATCGACAGTGGGGGAACTGAAGCTTTCTTT. Its translation is CASTIDSGGTEAFF.

This clonotype was picked up many times. The chain recombines TRBV5-6 with TRBJ1-2, with TRBD1 matching 8 bases. There are 14 residues in the CDR3. From germline, CDR1 is SGHDT and CDR2 YYEEEE. Losses at the gene ends were 4 bases for V and 4 bases for J; bases not matched to a gene: 6. The CDR3 DNA reads as TGTGCCAGCAGCGCGCGGACAGGGACCTATGGCTACACCTTC. It translates to CASSARTGTYGYTF.

This clonotype was counted many times. This chain joins TRBV27 and TRBJ1-6; tentative D call: TRBD1 (6 bases). The CDR3 spans 15 residues. Germline CDR1 reads MNHEY; CDR2 reads SMNVEV (reference sequence). Trimming took 6 bases from V and 9 from J, leaving 18 bases between them. The CDR3 is CASRQGRGVGSPLHF. CDR3 nucleotides: TGTGCCAGCAGACAGGGACGAGGTGTAGGTTCACCCCTCCACTTT.

This clonotype was picked up a small number of times. This chain connects TRBV3-1 to TRBJ2-7; TRBD2 might be the D (7 bases). The CDR3 extends over 15 amino acids. Trimming removed 4 bases from V and 1 base from J, with 14 bases in between. Germline V gene lookup returns CDR1 LGHDT and CDR2 YNNKEL (reference sequence). In DNA form, the CDR3 reads TGTGCCAGCAGCCCAGGGGCTAGCGGATCCTACGAGCAGTACTTC. Its protein product is CASSPGASGSYEQYF.

This clonotype was seen a few times. This rearrangement joins TRBV30 to TRBJ2-4; D unclear. This CDR3 region has 11 residues. Germline V gives CDR1 GTSNPN, CDR2 SVGIG (reference sequence). Trimming removed 0 bases from V and 5 bases from J, with 2 bases in between. The CDR3 spells CAWSVENIQYF. The CDR3 nucleotides read TGTGCCTGGAGTGTGGAAAACATTCAGTACTTC.

This clonotype has ten or more counts. This chain links TRBV20-1 with TRBJ2-7, with 8 bases lining up with TRBD1. This CDR3 region has 12 residues. The V segment lost 5 bases and the J segment 12 bases; nucleotides outside the gene matches: 12. Per the germline V gene, CDR1 is DFQATT and CDR2 is SNEGSKA (reference sequence). The CDR3 DNA reads as TGCAGTGCTCACGACAGGGGAGGATGGTTGTACTTC. Translation gives CSAHDRGGWLYF.

This clonotype was picked up one time. The rearrangement uses TRBV20-1 and TRBJ1-3, with D possibly TRBD1 on 6 matching bases. CDR1 is DFQATT, CDR2 SNEGSKA, per germline (reference sequence). The CDR3 is made up of 14 amino acids. V was cut by 6 bases and J by 0 bases, with 12 bases left in between. CDR3 residues: CSAAGTNSGNTIYF. The DNA of the CDR3 is TGCAGTGCCGCCGGGACAAACTCTGGAAACACCATATATTTT.

This clonotype was observed at least ten times. This chain connects TRBV27 to TRBJ1-5, with D unclear. Germline V CDR1 and CDR2: MNHEY, SMNVEV (reference sequence). Deletions cut 2 bases from V and 6 bases from J, with 14 bases between. The CDR3 sequence is 15 residues long. As DNA, the CDR3 is TGTGCCAGCAGTTTAGGGTTGCCCCAATCTCAGCCCCAGCATTTT. Protein product: CASSLGLPQSQPQHF.

This clonotype occurred many times. The chain links TRBV6-2 or TRBV6-3 to TRBJ2-2; D unclear. Per the germline V gene, CDR1 is MNHEY and CDR2 is SVGEGT. V lost 5 bases to trimming and J lost 4 bases, with 17 bases between them. CDR3 length: 16 residues. The CDR3 protein is CASSRSASIITGELFF. CDR3 DNA sequence: TGTGCCAGCAGTAGATCAGCGTCTATTATCACCGGGGAGCTGTTTTTT.

This clonotype was observed at least ten times. V and J are TRBV2 and TRBJ2-1, with 9 bases fitting TRBD2. This CDR3 spans 15 amino acids. Germline assignment: CDR1 SNHLY and CDR2 FYNNEI. Trimming took 6 bases from V and 8 from J; bases not matched to a gene: 11. The CDR3 nucleotides are TGTGCCAGCAGGTCCGGGACTAGCCCTAAGGATGAGCAGTTCTTC. The encoded protein is CASRSGTSPKDEQFF.

The rearrangement links TRBV6-1 to TRBJ2-6; possibly TRBD2 for D (6 bases). Germline V gives CDR1 MNHNS, CDR2 SASEGT. V was pared by 4 bases and J by 0 bases, with 16 bases between. The CDR3 length is 18 residues. CDR3 nucleotides: TGTGCCAGCAGTGGTTCGCGGGGCCCCGACTCTGGGGCCAACGTCCTGACTTTC. This gives the protein CASSGSRGPDSGANVLTF.

V and J are TRBV5-5 and TRBJ2-7, with D unresolved. The CDR3 runs 18 residues. Germline CDR1 is SGHKS and CDR2 is YYEKEE (reference sequence). Between the trimmed V and J ends, which lost 0 bases and 0 bases, there was a span of 19 bases. DNA for the CDR3: TGTGCCAGCAGCTTGGTTTCGTCCGGCAGGCGCCCCTCCTACGAGCAGTACTTC. It encodes CASSLVSSGRRPSYEQYF. Looking up the rest from reference TRBV5-5 and TRBJ2-7 gives the full variable domain: DAGVTQSPTHLIKTRGQQVTLRCSPISGHKSVSWYQQVLGQGPQFIFQYYEKEERGRGNFPDRFSARQFPNYSSELNVNALLLGDSALYLCASSLVSSGRRPSYEQYFGPGTRLTVT.

This sequence joins TRBV6-1 and TRBJ2-7; 13 bases fit TRBD2. Germline values: CDR1 MNHNS, CDR2 SASEGT. CDR3 size: 16 residues. The junction had 6 bases not matched to a gene; V was cut back by 4 bases and J by 3 bases. Written as DNA, the CDR3 is TGTGCCAGCAGTGGCCGGACTAGCGGGAGTAGCTACGAGCAGTACTTC. Its translation: CASSGRTSGSSYEQYF.

The gene calls are TRBV2 and TRBJ2-5; D may be TRBD2 (7 bases). This CDR3 is 13 amino acids long. The V end lost 6 bases, the J end lost 3 bases, and 11 bases lay between the germline ends. Germline lookup yields CDR1 SNHLY and CDR2 FYNNEI. The CDR3 DNA is TGTGCCAGCAGAAGGGGGGGAGAAGAGACCCAGTACTTC. The encoded protein is CASRRGGEETQYF.

This clonotype has ten or more counts. CDR3 in amino acids: CASSHHGTSNEQYF. DNA for the CDR3: TGTGCCAGCAGCCACCACGGGACGTCCAACGAGCAGTACTTC. J is TRBJ2-7 and V is TRBV11-2; D possibly matches TRBD1 or TRBD2 (5 bases each). Trimming shortened V by 5 bases and J by 5 bases, and 16 bases separated the two germline ends. The germline V gene has CDR1 SGHAT and CDR2 FQNNGV. The CDR3 has 14 residues.

This clonotype was recorded many times. The chain is built from TRBV18 and TRBJ2-2; no firm D call. CDR3 size: 12 residues. V lost 2 bases and J 5 bases, leaving 3 bases between the germline ends. CDR1 and CDR2 (germline): KGHSH, LQKENI. The CDR3 is CASSPGTGELFF. In DNA, the CDR3 is TGTGCCAGCTCACCAGGGACCGGGGAGCTGTTTTTT.

This chain links TRBV18 with TRBJ1-5, with 10 positions matching TRBD1. The CDR3 spans 15 residues. V was pared by 5 bases and J by 7 bases, with 8 bases of the junction left unmatched. Per the germline V gene, CDR1 is KGHSH and CDR2 is LQKENI. The CDR3 region has the DNA TGTGCCAGCTCATCAGGACAGGGGGTCCGACAGCCCCAGCATTTT. This codes for CASSSGQGVRQPQHF.

CDR3 nucleotides: TGTGCCAGCAGTTTATACGGCAATGAGCAGTTCTTC. As protein: CASSLYGNEQFF. This chain uses TRBV28 with TRBJ2-1; D not resolved. Deletions cut 1 base from V and 6 bases from J, with 4 bases between. This CDR3 is 12 amino acids long. Looked up from germline, CDR1 is MDHEN and CDR2 is SYDVKM.

As concerns this clonotype: Just one base apart from a much larger clone, this may be a read error. This chain links TRBV7-2 with TRBJ1-1; 7 nucleotides match TRBD1. CDR1 is SGHTA, CDR2 FQGNSA, per germline. Trimming took 4 bases from V and 1 from J; bases not matched to a gene: 18. The CDR3 runs to 19 residues. The CDR3 sequence: CASSWDSISGTQGNTEAFF. As DNA, the CDR3 is TGTGCCAGCAGCTGGGACAGTATTTCGGGAACGCAAGGGAACACTGAAGCTTTCTTT.

The chain recombines TRBV6-1 with TRBJ2-7; 7 bases are shared with TRBD1. The CDR3 has 15 residues. Trimming took 6 bases from V and 1 from J; bases not matched to a gene: 9. Germline values: CDR1 MNHNS, CDR2 SASEGT. The CDR3 nucleotides are TGTGCCAGCAGCAGGGGGTCAGAGGGATCCTACGAGCAGTACTTC. It encodes CASSRGSEGSYEQYF.

This clonotype has just a few counts. A much larger clonotype is one base distant, so this may be a read error. The V and J genes are TRBV28 and TRBJ2-5, with TRBD2 matching over 7 bases. The CDR3 runs to 16 residues. CDR1 is MDHEN, CDR2 SYDVKM, per germline. The CDR3 region has the DNA TGTGCCTGCAGCCCCTACTATGTGGGAGCGGGGGAGACCCAGTACTTC. This sequence encodes CACSPYYVGAGETQYF.

The rearrangement joins TRBV7-9 to TRBJ2-5; 7 positions match TRBD2. This CDR3 has 14 amino acids. The J segment lost 5 bases and the V segment lost 6 bases, leaving 9 bases of the junction unmatched. Germline V lookup: CDR1 SEHNR, CDR2 FQNEAQ (reference sequence). CDR3 residues: CASSSPGGGETQYF. DNA for the CDR3: TGTGCCAGCAGTTCCCCTGGGGGAGGGGAGACCCAGTACTTC.

The table lists this clonotype with many counts. CDR3 protein: CASSPREGASYEQYF. The DNA for the CDR3 is TGTGCCAGCAGCCCGAGGGAGGGCGCTTCCTACGAGCAGTACTTC. The chain recombines TRBV7-2 with TRBJ2-7; TRBD2 agrees at 7 bases. The germline gives CDR1 SGHTA, CDR2 FQGNSA. After removal of 5 bases from V and 1 base from J, the junction contained 8 bases not matched to a gene. The CDR3 is made up of 15 amino acids.

Details on this clonotype: This sequence may be a read error, since a much larger clone differs from it by one base. The gene calls are TRBV6-1 and TRBJ1-2; D not certain. CDR1 MNHNS and CDR2 SASEGT come from the germline V gene. The CDR3 is made up of 13 amino acids. Here the CDR3 DNA reads TGTGCCAGCAGTTACATTGGCCGTTATGGCTGCACCTTC. Encoded protein: CASSYIGRYGCTF.

This clonotype was detected many times. The genes are TRBV2 and TRBJ2-7, with 9 bases fitting TRBD1. The CDR3 totals 15 residues. Per germline, CDR1 SNHLY and CDR2 FYNNEI. V shed 4 bases, J shed 5 bases, and the junction held 9 bases outside the gene matches. CDR3 in DNA: TGTGCCAGCAGTGTACCGGGACAGGGCACCCACGAGCAGTACTTC. Its protein is CASSVPGQGTHEQYF.